The next 19 T cell receptor beta chains were all read from a single sample in a study of T cell responses to AZD1222 COVID-19 vaccine. Sequenced by immunoSEQ multiplex PCR; TCRdb stores in-frame clones only, minus some. Here the sample spans about 150,000 clones, roughly 90% being singletons. Here the sequenced sample was peripheral blood, taken on day 0 of AZD1222 vaccination. These receptors all stem from an adult in good health.

This chain connects TRBV7-2 to TRBJ1-2; weak D call: TRBD1 (6 bases). V shed 5 bases and J shed 5 bases, with 12 bases lying between them. Looked up from germline, CDR1 is SGHTA and CDR2 is FQGNSA. The CDR3 is made up of 13 amino acids. The CDR3 loop reads CASSPSGQYGYTF. The CDR3 nucleotides read TGTGCCAGCAGCCCGAGCGGACAGTATGGCTACACCTTC.

The chain joins TRBV2 to TRBJ2-3; possibly TRBD1 or TRBD2 for D (7 bases each). V shed 8 bases and J shed 2 bases, with 17 bases lying between them. Germline lookup yields CDR1 SNHLY and CDR2 FYNNEI. The CDR3 loop spans 15 amino acids. CDR3 in amino acids: CASPRGDRNTDTQYF. CDR3 sequence (DNA): TGTGCCAGCCCCCGGGGGGACAGAAACACAGATACGCAGTATTTT.

The CDR3 loop reads CASSKGLAGNTGELFF. The CDR3 DNA is TGTGCCAGCAGCAAGGGACTAGCGGGCAACACCGGGGAGCTGTTTTTT. The rearrangement joins TRBV7-6 to TRBJ2-2, with TRBD2 matching 12 bases. Germline CDR1 and CDR2: SGHVS and FNYEAQ. This CDR3 contains 16 residues. V shed 5 bases, J shed 2 bases, and the junction held 3 bases outside the gene matches.

The rearrangement links TRBV7-2 to TRBJ2-7; TRBD1 matches 10 bases. The J segment lost 2 bases and the V segment lost 4 bases, leaving 5 bases of the junction unmatched. Germline CDR1 reads SGHTA; CDR2 reads FQGNSA. This CDR3 has 15 residues. The CDR3 loop reads CASSWGGQGTYEQYF. The CDR3 bases are TGTGCCAGCAGCTGGGGGGGACAGGGGACCTACGAGCAGTACTTC.

The CDR3 reads CASSRGTGGGELFF. CDR3 coding DNA: TGTGCCAGCAGCCGCGGGACAGGGGGCGGGGAGCTGTTTTTT. The chain carries TRBV7-2 and TRBJ2-2; 11 nucleotides match TRBD1. V shed 5 bases, J shed 7 bases, and the junction held 3 bases outside the gene matches. CDR1 and CDR2 from the germline V gene are SGHTA and FQGNSA. The CDR3 totals 14 residues. The variable domain in full, completed from reference TRBV7-2 and TRBJ2-2, reads GAGVSQSPSNKVTEKGKDVELRCDPISGHTALYWYRQSLGQGLEFLIYFQGNSAPDKSGLPSDRFSAERTGGSVSTLTIQRTQQEDSAVYLCASSRGTGGGELFFGEGSRLTVL.

CDR3 residues: CASSLQGTGFAGANVLTF. The CDR3 bases are TGTGCCAGCAGCTTACAAGGAACAGGGTTTGCTGGGGCCAACGTCCTGACTTTC. The chain recombines TRBV7-3 with TRBJ2-6, with D possibly TRBD1 on 6 matching bases. Germline assignment: CDR1 SGHTA and CDR2 FQGTGA. Between the trimmed V and J ends, which lost 2 bases and 2 bases, there was a span of 16 bases. The CDR3 spans 18 residues.

The V and J genes are TRBV24-1 and TRBJ1-1; 9 nucleotides align to TRBD1. The CDR3 runs to 14 residues. The V gene's germline CDR1 is KGHDR and CDR2 SFDVKD. With V trimmed by 7 bases and J by 4 bases, 6 bases remained unmatched. CDR3 sequence reads: CATSTGQGGTEAFF. As DNA, the CDR3 is TGTGCCACCAGCACGGGACAGGGAGGCACTGAAGCTTTCTTT.

The rearrangement joins TRBV7-3 to TRBJ2-3, with TRBD2 matching over 8 bases. This CDR3 has 15 residues. V lost 5 bases, J lost 1 base, and 5 bases stayed unmatched. Germline loops: CDR1 SGHTA, CDR2 FQGTGA. CDR3 DNA sequence: TGTGCCAGCAGCCGAGTAGCGGGACGCACAGATACGCAGTATTTT. Encoded protein: CASSRVAGRTDTQYF.

J is TRBJ2-2 and V is TRBV11-2, with 10 bases aligning to TRBD2. CDR3 length: 14 amino acids. J was trimmed by 8 bases and V by 2 bases; bases with no gene match: 2. CDR1 SGHAT and CDR2 FQNNGV come from the germline V gene. The CDR3 DNA follows: TGTGCCAGCAGCTTAACTAGCGGGATGGGGGAGCTGTTTTTT. Translated, it gives CASSLTSGMGELFF.

In its sample, this clone was seen once. The rearrangement joins TRBV6-5 to TRBJ2-7; unclear D gene. This CDR3 is 12 amino acids long. Trimming removed 5 bases from V and 3 bases from J, with 8 bases in between. Germline CDR1 is MNHEY and CDR2 is SVGAGI. As DNA, the CDR3 is TGTGCCAGCAGTCCCGGGCTCTACGAGCAGTACTTC. It translates to CASSPGLYEQYF.

The chain recombines TRBV6-5 with TRBJ1-6; D remains unclear. The CDR3 length is 13 residues. V was trimmed by 3 bases and J by 7 bases, leaving 7 bases between them. Germline lookup yields CDR1 MNHEY and CDR2 SVGAGI. CDR3 DNA sequence: TGTGCCAGCAGTTATCTTGGGAATTCACCCCTCCACTTT. This codes for CASSYLGNSPLHF.

This clone was detected only a few times. The chain has TRBV12-5 and TRBJ1-5; D gene unclear. CDR1 and CDR2 from the germline V gene are LGHNT and FRNRAP. The CDR3 length is 13 residues. V was pared by 2 bases and J by 6 bases, with 8 bases between. CDR3 residues: CASGLRAGQPQHF. CDR3 bases: TGTGCTAGTGGTTTGAGGGCGGGTCAGCCCCAGCATTTT.

The chain is built from TRBV5-6 and TRBJ1-2; TRBD1 agrees at 9 bases. Trimming at V came to 2 bases and at J to 4 bases, leaving 3 bases not matched to a gene. This CDR3 contains 14 residues. Germline values: CDR1 SGHDT, CDR2 YYEEEE. CDR3: CASSFQGQGYGYTF. CDR3 nucleotide sequence: TGTGCCAGCAGCTTTCAGGGACAGGGCTATGGCTACACCTTC.

The chain uses TRBV3-1 (or the pseudogene TRBV3-2) and TRBJ1-4; D gene uncertain. This CDR3 comprises 16 residues. Trimming left V 0 bases short and J 4 bases short, with 12 bases between. Germline values: CDR1 LGHDT, CDR2 YNNKEL (reference sequence). CDR3 loop: CASSQDHSGFNEKLFF. The CDR3 DNA reads TGTGCCAGCAGCCAAGATCATTCGGGTTTTAATGAAAAACTGTTTTTT.

The rearrangement uses TRBV6-5 and TRBJ1-2; perhaps TRBD1 as D (6 bases). CDR1 MNHEY and CDR2 SVGAGI come from the germline V gene. Trimming removed 0 bases at V and 7 bases at J, with 18 bases between. This CDR3 has 16 amino acids. Here the CDR3 reads CASSYSRITGARGYTF. CDR3 bases: TGTGCCAGCAGTTACTCGAGGATCACGGGGGCGCGTGGCTACACCTTC.

The rearrangement links TRBV4-3 to TRBJ2-3, with unresolved D. The CDR3 spans 17 residues. Trimming cost V 0 bases and J 3 bases, with 16 bases left between them. Germline CDR1 is LGHNA and CDR2 is YSLEER. This CDR3 reads CASSQEAKIRATDTQYF. The DNA for the CDR3 is TGCGCCAGCAGCCAAGAGGCCAAGATTAGAGCGACAGATACGCAGTATTTT.

The CDR3 DNA is TGTGCCAGCAGCTCCTCCCAGACTAGCGGCGTCTACGAGCAGTACTTC. Translated, it gives CASSSSQTSGVYEQYF. The chain links TRBV7-2 to TRBJ2-7; TRBD2 matches at 9 bases. Germline CDR1 reads SGHTA; CDR2 reads FQGNSA. V shed 4 bases, J shed 3 bases, and the junction held 10 bases outside the gene matches. The CDR3 loop spans 16 amino acids.

CDR3 sequence: CASSPLTDGSNQPQHF. CDR3 in DNA: TGTGCCAGCAGCCCCCTTACGGACGGTAGCAATCAGCCCCAGCATTTT. V usage is TRBV7-9 and J usage is TRBJ1-5; unclear D gene. The germline V gene encodes CDR1 SEHNR and CDR2 FQNEAQ (reference sequence). The V and J ends lost 5 bases and 0 bases respectively, with 14 bases between them. The CDR3 extends over 16 amino acids. The whole variable domain, remainder taken from reference TRBV7-9 and TRBJ1-5, is DTGVSQNPRHKITKRGQNVTFRCDPISEHNRLYWYRQTLGQGPEFLTYFQNEAQLEKSRLLSDRFSAERPKGSFSTLEIQRTEQGDSAMYLCASSPLTDGSNQPQHFGDGTRLSIL.

The chain has TRBV6-5 and TRBJ2-1; 9 bases align to TRBD1. This CDR3 spans 15 amino acids. Germline CDR1 is MNHEY and CDR2 is SVGAGI. With V trimmed by 2 bases and J by 5 bases, 4 bases remained unmatched. Here the CDR3 DNA reads TGTGCCAGCAGTTACGCCGGGACAGGGAACAATGAGCAGTTCTTC. This codes for CASSYAGTGNNEQFF.